There are a few counts of the clone carrying this T cell receptor (beta chain). The data belong to a study of beta chain features in type 1 diabetes. Overall study: There were approximately 100,000,000 sorted cells examined across all samples.

This CDR3 has 17 amino acids. CDR1 is LGHNA and CDR2 is YNFKEQ in the germline V gene. J was trimmed by 4 bases and V by 1 base; bases with no gene match: 11. Since all of the isolated RNA was reverse transcribed, expressed TCRB transcripts were what got sequenced. This table comes from immunoSEQ multiplex PCR, and its TCRdb copy is limited to in-frame clones, with some not included. The table lists 850,000 to 900,000 clones, 17% of them singletons. Staining for CD45RO/CCR7/CD25/CD127/CD95/CD27 allowed sorting of CD4+ naive, central memory, regulatory and stem cell-like memory cells. The receptor's source is a young woman in good health. The gene calls are TRBV4-2 and TRBJ2-7; 9 bases are shared with TRBD2. The sample comprised naive CD4+ T cells from blood. The CDR3 sequence is CASSQGIRGTSQYEQYF. CDR3 nucleotide sequence: TGTGCCAGCAGCCAAGGCATAAGGGGGACTAGCCAGTACGAGCAGTACTTC.